A selection of T cell receptor beta chains follows, all from one sample in a study of T cell responses to AZD1222 COVID-19 vaccine. TCRdb's table, derived via immunoSEQ multiplex PCR, lists solely in-frame clones and lacks some. The sample holds fewer than 200,000 clones, roughly 92% seen once. The specimen comprised peripheral blood, sampled 28 days after the second AZD1222 dose. The origin of the receptors is an adult who received the AZD1222 COVID-19 vaccine. CDR3s include the opening cysteine and the closing phenylalanine or tryptophan. D genes are given only for firm matches. A row's size may be missing; if present it is once, few, many or a size class.

>-|TRBJ2-3|TRBV30|-
TGTGGAGGAGGCTCAGATACGCAGTATTTT
CGGGSDTQYF
>-|TRBJ2-7|TRBV27|-
TGTGCCAGCGGCCCGTCGGGCGAGCAGTACTTC
CASGPSGEQYF
>TRBD1|TRBJ1-5|TRBV7-8|-
TGTGCCAGCAGCTTTACAGGGGTTACCGGGCCCCAGCATTTT
CASSFTGVTGPQHF
>-|TRBJ2-7|TRBV12-5|-
TGTGCTAGTGGTTTGGTCCTTCAGGGGTCGGGGGGTGGCGAGCAGTACTTC
CASGLVLQGSGGGEQYF
>-|TRBJ2-7|TRBV29-1|-
TGCAGCGTTGGGGGGTTCGAGCAGTACTTC
CSVGGFEQYF
>TRBD1|TRBJ1-4|TRBV19|-
TGTGCCAGTAGTGTCAGGGGGCTGTATGAAAAACTGTTTTTT
CASSVRGLYEKLFF
>-|TRBJ1-1|TRBV19|once
TGTGCCAGTAGTATAGGGCAGTCGAACACTGAAGCTTTCTTT
CASSIGQSNTEAFF
>-|TRBJ1-2|TRBV4-1|-
TGCGCCAGCAGCCATTATTCCGTAGACTATGGCTACACCTTC
CASSHYSVDYGYTF
>-|TRBJ2-5|TRBV6-2/TRBV6-3|-
TGTGCCAGCAGTTACGGAGAGACCCAGTACTTC
CASSYGETQYF
>-|TRBJ1-1|TRBV19|-
TGTGCCAGTAGTCTCTCAGGGAAGAACACTGAAGCTTTCTTT
CASSLSGKNTEAFF
>TRBD1|TRBJ1-2|TRBV28|-
TGTGCCAGCAGACTCAGGAACAGGGGACCTAACTATGGCTACACCTTC
CASRLRNRGPNYGYTF
>-|TRBJ1-3|TRBV2|-
TGTGCCAGCAGTGTAGGGTCAGGAAACACCATATATTTT
CASSVGSGNTIYF
>TRBD2|TRBJ2-3|TRBV6-2/TRBV6-3|-
TGTGCCAGCAGCGCCGGGACTATCAGAAGCACAGATACGCAGTATTTT
CASSAGTIRSTDTQYF
>-|TRBJ1-1|TRBV4-3|-
TGCGCCAGCAGCCCTGACGATATGGCAGGCTCCACTGAAGCTTTCTTT
CASSPDDMAGSTEAFF
>-|TRBJ2-5|TRBV28|-
TGTGCCAGCAGTTTTACCCGGAGCCAAGAGACCCAGTACTTC
CASSFTRSQETQYF
>-|TRBJ1-2|TRBV28|-
TGTGCCAGCAGTTTTGGCAGGTTCTTTGGCTACACCTTC
CASSFGRFFGYTF
>-|TRBJ2-5|TRBV7-9|-
TGTGCCAGCAGCGCCCTCCATATGGTTATTCAGTACTTC
CASSALHMVIQYF
>-|TRBJ1-4|TRBV5-1|-
TGCGCCAGCAGCCTCGACAGTCGGAGTGAAAAACTGTTTTTT
CASSLDSRSEKLFF
>-|TRBJ1-2|TRBV6-5|-
TGTGCCAGCAGTTATATCGCCGCGCGCGATGGCTACACCTTC
CASSYIAARDGYTF
>-|TRBJ1-2|TRBV27|-
TGTGCCAGCAGTCTAGCCGGGACGGACTATGGCTACACCTTC
CASSLAGTDYGYTF
>-|TRBJ1-1|TRBV4-1|-
TGCGCCAGCAGTACCTTGGGATTAAGAATGAACACTGAAGCTTTCTTT
CASSTLGLRMNTEAFF
>TRBD1|TRBJ2-2|TRBV24-1|-
TGTGCCACCAGTGAAACAGGGGGAGTGGACACCGGGGAGCTGTTTTTT
CATSETGGVDTGELFF
>TRBD1|TRBJ2-5|TRBV5-1|-
TGCGCCAGCAGCTTACAGGGGGCTGGGGACGGGGAGACCCAGTACTTC
CASSLQGAGDGETQYF
>-|TRBJ2-7|TRBV5-6|-
TGTGCCAGCAGCCTATTCGGGGAGCAGTACTTC
CASSLFGEQYF
>-|TRBJ2-7|TRBV5-8|-
TGTGCCAGCAGCTTGGAAGCGGTGTCCTACGAGCAGTACTTC
CASSLEAVSYEQYF
>TRBD1|TRBJ1-3|TRBV5-1|-
TGCGCCAGCAGCCCTGGACAGGATGGAAACACCATATATTTT
CASSPGQDGNTIYF
>TRBD1|TRBJ1-1|TRBV6-5|-
TGTGCCAGCAGTTATACAGGGGGGACCACTGAAGCTTTCTTT
CASSYTGGTTEAFF
>-|TRBJ1-1|TRBV28|-
TGTGCCAGCAGTCTCAAGAGGGAGAACACTGAAGCTTTCTTT
CASSLKRENTEAFF
>-|TRBJ2-7|TRBV9|-
TGTGCCAGCAGCGTAGACCTTCAGGGTGGCTACGAGCAGTACTTC
CASSVDLQGGYEQYF
>-|TRBJ1-1|TRBV11-3|-
TGTGCCAGCAGCTTAGCGGGCACTGAAGCTTTCTTT
CASSLAGTEAFF
>TRBD1|TRBJ2-1|TRBV4-1|-
TGCGCCAGCAGAAGACAGGGGAGAGCGGTCGATGAGCAGTTCTTC
CASRRQGRAVDEQFF
>-|TRBJ1-4|TRBV4-3|once
TGCGCCAGCAGCCAAGATCCGGGGACAATCGATGAAAAACTGTTTTTT
CASSQDPGTIDEKLFF
>TRBD1|TRBJ1-3|TRBV28|-
TGTGCCAGCAGTCCGAGGACAGGGGGACCTGGAAACACCATATATTTT
CASSPRTGGPGNTIYF
>TRBD1|TRBJ1-2|TRBV5-1|-
TGCGCCAGCAGCTGGGACAGGAATGGCTACACCTTC
CASSWDRNGYTF
>-|TRBJ2-2|TRBV7-8|few
TGTGCCAGCAGCCCGTCCCTGCGGGAGAACACCGGGGAGCTGTTTTTT
CASSPSLRENTGELFF
>TRBD2|TRBJ2-2|TRBV5-4|-
TGTGCCAGCCAGCGGGAGGGCGGGGAGCTGTTTTTT
CASQREGGELFF
>-|TRBJ1-6|TRBV28|-
TGTGCCAGCAGCCTAACACCCGGGACATTTACTATCTCCTATAATTCACCCCTCCACTTT
CASSLTPGTFTISYNSPLHF
>-|TRBJ2-5|TRBV6-2/TRBV6-3|-
TGTGCCAGCAGTTCTAACGGACGGCAAGAGACCCAGTACTTC
CASSSNGRQETQYF
>TRBD1|TRBJ1-4|TRBV2|-
TGTGCCAGCAGTCGGGACAGAAGTTACGAAAAACTGTTTTTT
CASSRDRSYEKLFF
>-|TRBJ2-7|TRBV7-8|-
TGTGCCAGCAGCTTAATAACAACTAGTTACGAGCAGTACTTC
CASSLITTSYEQYF
>TRBD1|TRBJ1-2|TRBV29-1|-
TGCAGCGCCGTCCGACAGGGGGCGCAGGACTATGGCTACACCTTC
CSAVRQGAQDYGYTF